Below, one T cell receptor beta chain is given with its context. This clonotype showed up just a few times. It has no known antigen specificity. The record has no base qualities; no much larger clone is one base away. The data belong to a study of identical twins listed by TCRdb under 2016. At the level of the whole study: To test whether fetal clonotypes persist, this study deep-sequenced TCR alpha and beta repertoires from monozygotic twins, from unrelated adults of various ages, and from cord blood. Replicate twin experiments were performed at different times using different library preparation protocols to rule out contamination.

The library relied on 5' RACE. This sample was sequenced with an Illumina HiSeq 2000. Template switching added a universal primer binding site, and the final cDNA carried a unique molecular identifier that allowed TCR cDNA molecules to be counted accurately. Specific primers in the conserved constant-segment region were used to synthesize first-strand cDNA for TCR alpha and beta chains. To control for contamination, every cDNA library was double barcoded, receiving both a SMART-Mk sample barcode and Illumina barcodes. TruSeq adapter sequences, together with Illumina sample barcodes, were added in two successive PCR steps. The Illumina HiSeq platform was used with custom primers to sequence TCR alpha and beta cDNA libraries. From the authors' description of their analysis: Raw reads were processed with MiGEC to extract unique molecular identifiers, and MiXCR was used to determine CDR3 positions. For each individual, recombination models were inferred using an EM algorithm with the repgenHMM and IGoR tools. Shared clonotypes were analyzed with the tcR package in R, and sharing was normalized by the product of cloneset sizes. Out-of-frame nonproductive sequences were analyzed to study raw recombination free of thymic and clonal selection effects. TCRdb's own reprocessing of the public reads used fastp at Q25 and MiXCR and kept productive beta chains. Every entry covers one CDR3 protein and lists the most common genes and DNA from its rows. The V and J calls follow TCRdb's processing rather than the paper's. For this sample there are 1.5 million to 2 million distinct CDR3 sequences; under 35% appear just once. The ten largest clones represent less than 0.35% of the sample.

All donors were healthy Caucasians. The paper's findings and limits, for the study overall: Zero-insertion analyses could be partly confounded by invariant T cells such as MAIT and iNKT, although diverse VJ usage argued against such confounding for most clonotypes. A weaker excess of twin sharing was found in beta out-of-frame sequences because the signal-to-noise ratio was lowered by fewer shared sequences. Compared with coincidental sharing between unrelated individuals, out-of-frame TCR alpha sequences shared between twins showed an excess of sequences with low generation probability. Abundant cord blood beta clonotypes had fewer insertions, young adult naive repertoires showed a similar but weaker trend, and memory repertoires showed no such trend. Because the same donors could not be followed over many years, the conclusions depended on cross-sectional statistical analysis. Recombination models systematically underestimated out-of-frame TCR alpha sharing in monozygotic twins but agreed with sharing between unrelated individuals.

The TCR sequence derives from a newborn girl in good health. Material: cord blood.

The DNA reads as follows: TGCAGTGCCACGAGACTTAGAGGCACCGGGGAGCTGTTTTTT. Translated, it gives CSATRLRGTGELFF. The V and J genes are TRBV20-1 and TRBJ2-2, with the identity of the D gene unclear. The germline V gene (reference sequence) specifies DFQATT as CDR1 and SNEGSKA as CDR2. CDR3 length: 14 amino acids, cysteine to phenylalanine. Only the CDR3 DNA stays, 42 bases, in frame from base 1. V was cut back by 6 bases and J by 4 bases, leaving a gap of 15 bases between them.